This T cell receptor (beta chain) was recovered during a study of yellow fever vaccine responses in identical twins. CDR1 is SGHTA and CDR2 is FQGNSA in the germline V gene. The CDR3 runs to 17 residues. V lost 1 base to trimming and J lost 4 bases, with 14 bases between them. TCRdb redid the calling of the RT-PCR reads with MiXCR, one entry per CDR3 protein. Here the sample spans under 20,000 distinct CDR3 sequences, 55% to 65% being singletons. Sequenced material: T cells from blood (PBMCs), unsorted or a sorted subset (not recorded which), taken before or after yellow fever vaccination (not recorded which). The clonotype comes from a woman between 18 and 29 years old who received the yellow fever vaccine. The chain uses TRBV7-2 and TRBJ1-6, with a weak D call TRBD1 (6 bases). CDR3 region: CASSLVDGGWYNSPLHF. Written as DNA, the CDR3 is TGTGCCAGCAGCTTAGTCGATGGGGGCTGGTATAATTCACCCCTCCACTTT. The full variable domain, its missing parts supplied by reference TRBV7-2 and TRBJ1-6, is GAGVSQSPSNKVTEKGKDVELRCDPISGHTALYWYRQSLGQGLEFLIYFQGNSAPDKSGLPSDRFSAERTGGSVSTLTIQRTQQEDSAVYLCASSLVDGGWYNSPLHFGNGTRLTVT.